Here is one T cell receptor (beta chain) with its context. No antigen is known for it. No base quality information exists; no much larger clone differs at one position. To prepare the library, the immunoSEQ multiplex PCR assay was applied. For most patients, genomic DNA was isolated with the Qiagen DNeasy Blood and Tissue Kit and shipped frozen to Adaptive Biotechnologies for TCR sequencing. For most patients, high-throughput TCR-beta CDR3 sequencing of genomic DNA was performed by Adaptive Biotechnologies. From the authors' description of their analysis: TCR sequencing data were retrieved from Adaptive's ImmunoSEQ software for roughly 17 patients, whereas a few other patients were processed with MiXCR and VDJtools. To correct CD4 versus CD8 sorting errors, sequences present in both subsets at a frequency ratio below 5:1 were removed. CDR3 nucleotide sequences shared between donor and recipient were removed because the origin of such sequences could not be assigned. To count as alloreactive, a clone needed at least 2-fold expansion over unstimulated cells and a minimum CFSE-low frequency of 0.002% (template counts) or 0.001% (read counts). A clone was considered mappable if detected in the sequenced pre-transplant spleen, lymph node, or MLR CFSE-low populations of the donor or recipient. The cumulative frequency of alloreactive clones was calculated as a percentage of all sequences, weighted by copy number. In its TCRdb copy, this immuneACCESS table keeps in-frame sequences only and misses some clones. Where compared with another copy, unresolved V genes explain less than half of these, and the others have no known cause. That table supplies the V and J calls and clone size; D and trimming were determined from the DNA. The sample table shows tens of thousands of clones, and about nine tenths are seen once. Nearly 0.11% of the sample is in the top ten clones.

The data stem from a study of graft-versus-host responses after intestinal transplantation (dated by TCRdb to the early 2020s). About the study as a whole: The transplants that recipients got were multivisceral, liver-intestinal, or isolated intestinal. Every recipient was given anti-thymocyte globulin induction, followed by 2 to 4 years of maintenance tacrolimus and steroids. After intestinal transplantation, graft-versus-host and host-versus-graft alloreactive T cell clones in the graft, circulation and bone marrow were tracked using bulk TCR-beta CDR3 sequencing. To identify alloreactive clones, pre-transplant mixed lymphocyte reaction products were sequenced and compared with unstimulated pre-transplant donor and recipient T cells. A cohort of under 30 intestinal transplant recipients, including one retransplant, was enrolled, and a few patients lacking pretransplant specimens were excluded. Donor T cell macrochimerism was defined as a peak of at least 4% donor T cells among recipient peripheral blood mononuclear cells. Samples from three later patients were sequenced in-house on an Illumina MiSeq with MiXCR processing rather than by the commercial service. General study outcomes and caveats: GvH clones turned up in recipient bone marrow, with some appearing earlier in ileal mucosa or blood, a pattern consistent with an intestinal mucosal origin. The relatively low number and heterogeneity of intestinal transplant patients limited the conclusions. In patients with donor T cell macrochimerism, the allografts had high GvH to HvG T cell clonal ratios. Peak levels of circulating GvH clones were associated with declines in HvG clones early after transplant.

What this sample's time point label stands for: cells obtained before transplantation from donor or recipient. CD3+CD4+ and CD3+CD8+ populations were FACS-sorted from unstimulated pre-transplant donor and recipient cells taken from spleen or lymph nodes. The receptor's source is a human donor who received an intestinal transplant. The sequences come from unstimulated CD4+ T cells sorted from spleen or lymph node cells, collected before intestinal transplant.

The CDR3 protein: CSAYRDGYTF. The nucleotides are TGCAGTGCCTACCGGGATGGCTACACCTTC. The V and J segments used are TRBV20-1 and TRBJ1-2, with the D gene too uncertain to name. CDR1 DFQATT and CDR2 SNEGSKA are derived from the germline V gene (reference sequence). V is cut by 6 bases and J by 6 bases, and the space between the germline ends is 8 bases. The CDR3, cysteine through phenylalanine, is 10 amino acids long. Only CDR3 DNA is held: 30 bases, read in frame from base 1.